This TCR beta chain came from a study of blood T cells in healthy people across ages. Looking at the study overall: About one barcoded beta molecule per two T cells came from capture by template switching.

General observations from the study: There were more naive CD4+ cells and higher diversity in long-lived donors than in aged donors.

As to this clonotype: The target antigen is unknown.

Unmatched junction bases numbered 11, after V lost 2 bases and J lost 10 bases. CDR3 size: 17 residues. Germline loops: CDR1 SGDLS, CDR2 YYNGEE. Primed by a sample-barcoded 5' primer and a J-beta primer mix, a second PCR proceeded for roughly 7 to 12 cycles. Using its own MiXCR run on the 5' RACE reads, TCRdb lists one record per CDR3 protein. Found here are roughly 1,500,000 distinct CDR3 sequences, around 36% of them singletons; the top ten hold approximately 10%. The sequencing sample was made of blood. The rearrangement uses TRBV9 and TRBJ2-1; 14 bases match TRBD2. This TCR came from a woman aged 30 to 39 in good health. Here the CDR3 DNA reads TGTGCCAGCAGCGTGGGGCCGGGACTAGCGGGAGTGGAAGAGCAGTTCTTC. This sequence encodes CASSVGPGLAGVEEQFF.